The rows below give T cell receptor beta chains drawn from one sample of a study of blood T cell repertoires in COVID-19. Sequencing was performed with immunoSEQ multiplex PCR; in TCRdb, only in-frame clones are kept and a portion is missing. Seen here are about 120,000 clones, approximately 92% observed once, and the top ten hold about 27%. The source material was peripheral blood. These receptors all come from a man in his 70s with active or convalescent COVID-19. Both conserved end residues are part of each CDR3. A D gene is named only where the DNA matches it firmly. The size entry is marked missing in some rows and otherwise reads once, few, many or a size class.

TRBJ2-5	TRBV18	.	TRBD1	TGTGCCAGCTCACCAAGGAAAGGGACAGGGCACCAAGAGACCCAGTACTTC	CASSPRKGTGHQETQYF
TRBJ1-5	TRBV18	.	.	TGTGCCAGCTCCCTACAGGGCCTTAGCAATCAGCCCCAGCATTTT	CASSLQGLSNQPQHF
TRBJ2-2	TRBV6-6	.	TRBD2	TGTGCCAGCGGGAATAGCGGGAGGGCCGTCACCGGGGAGCTGTTTTTT	CASGNSGRAVTGELFF
TRBJ2-3	TRBV7-9	.	TRBD2	TGTGCCAGCAGCCGACGGGAGGGCCAAGGAGATACGCAGTATTTT	CASSRREGQGDTQYF
TRBJ1-2	TRBV6-1	.	.	TGTGCCAGCAGTGAAGGTGCGGGGGGCGGCTATGGCTACACCTTC	CASSEGAGGGYGYTF
TRBJ2-5	TRBV3-1/TRBV3-2	.	TRBD1	TGTGCCAGCAGCCCCCCGGGACAGGATGAAGAGACCCAGTACTTC	CASSPPGQDEETQYF
TRBJ2-2	TRBV28	.	TRBD2	TGTGCCAGCAGTTCGGCGGGGGTGGGCACCGGGGAGCTGTTTTTT	CASSSAGVGTGELFF
TRBJ1-2	TRBV10-3	.	.	TGTGCCATCAGTAAAGAGGTGGTCACCGTTAACTATGGCTACACCTTC	CAISKEVVTVNYGYTF
TRBJ2-1	TRBV5-1	.	.	TGCGCCAGCAGCCCCCTCCGCAATGAGCAGTTCTTC	CASSPLRNEQFF
TRBJ2-5	TRBV19	.	TRBD2	TGTGCCAGTAGAGGGACTAGCGGGAGCGGAGAGACCCAGTACTTC	CASRGTSGSGETQYF
TRBJ2-7	TRBV4-1	.	TRBD1	TGCGCCAGCAGAGCGACAGGGCTGGGGGAGCAGTACTTC	CASRATGLGEQYF
TRBJ1-4	TRBV6-5	.	TRBD1	TGTGCCAGCAGGACAGACAGGGCCGAAAAACTGTTTTTT	CASRTDRAEKLFF
TRBJ1-4	TRBV5-4	.	TRBD1	TGTGCCAGCAGCTCCTTCGGACAGGCAACTAATGAAAAACTGTTTTTT	CASSSFGQATNEKLFF
TRBJ2-5	TRBV7-2	.	TRBD1	TGTGCCAGCAGCCCAAACAGGGGGGAGACCCAGTACTTC	CASSPNRGETQYF
TRBJ1-4	TRBV7-9	.	.	TGTGCCAGCAGCTTACGGGGGTTGGATGAAAAACTGTTTTTT	CASSLRGLDEKLFF
TRBJ2-3	TRBV24-1	.	TRBD2	TGTGCCACCAGTGAGTCCGGGACTAGCGGTTTCACAGATACGCAGTATTTT	CATSESGTSGFTDTQYF
TRBJ2-7	TRBV7-6	.	TRBD1	TGTGCCAGCAGCCCCGACCAGGGGGCCAGTCACGAGCAGTACTTC	CASSPDQGASHEQYF
TRBJ2-1	TRBV5-1	.	.	TGCGCCAGCAGCTTAAGCGGAGCCGAGGGGGATGAGCAGTTCTTC	CASSLSGAEGDEQFF
TRBJ1-5	TRBV5-1	.	TRBD1	TGCGCCAGCAGCTTCGGGACAGGGGATCAGCCCCAGCATTTT	CASSFGTGDQPQHF
TRBJ1-1	TRBV28	.	.	TGTGCCAGCAGCAGAACAGAGAACACTGAAGCTTTCTTT	CASSRTENTEAFF
TRBJ2-7	TRBV28	.	TRBD1	TGTGCCACCCTGTTAGGAGACAGGGCTGGGGAGCAGTACTTC	CATLLGDRAGEQYF
TRBJ1-3	TRBV5-1	.	.	TGCGCCAGCAGCTCCATTCGCGGGGGGCAAGCTGGAAACACCATATATTTT	CASSSIRGGQAGNTIYF
TRBJ2-3	TRBV7-6	few	TRBD2	TGTGCCAGCAGCTTCCTAGCGGGGAGCACAGATACGCAGTATTTT	CASSFLAGSTDTQYF
TRBJ1-4	TRBV7-9	few	.	TGTGCCAGCGGGGGCCGGGACGAAAAACTGTTTTTT	CASGGRDEKLFF
TRBJ1-2	TRBV10-3	.	TRBD1	TGTGCCATCAGTGAGTCGATGGTCAGGGGGCAAGGCTACACCTTC	CAISESMVRGQGYTF
TRBJ1-5	TRBV30	.	.	TGTGCCTGGAGTGTAAAGGGGCAGGGGAGTCAGCCCCAGCATTTT	CAWSVKGQGSQPQHF
TRBJ1-1	TRBV2	.	.	TGTGCCAGCAGTGAATTAGGGAGGGACACTGAAGCTTTCTTT	CASSELGRDTEAFF
TRBJ2-3	TRBV30	.	.	TGTGCCTGGAGTGTAGTAGGGGATGGGACAGATACGCAGTATTTT	CAWSVVGDGTDTQYF
TRBJ1-1	TRBV6-5	.	.	TGTGCCAGCAGTTCTTCTGACAGGCCGAACACTGAAGCTTTCTTT	CASSSSDRPNTEAFF
TRBJ1-6	TRBV6-5	.	.	TGTGCCAGCAGTTACGGGGGCGCCGGTAATTCACCCCTCCACTTT	CASSYGGAGNSPLHF
TRBJ2-1	TRBV6-6	.	.	TGTGCCAGCAGTCGAACGGGACTGAGCTCCTACAATGAGCAGTTCTTC	CASSRTGLSSYNEQFF
TRBJ2-1	TRBV5-4	once	TRBD2	TGTGCCAGCAGCTCGGGACTAGCGGGGTACAATGAGCAGTTCTTC	CASSSGLAGYNEQFF
TRBJ1-1	TRBV24-1	.	.	TGTGCCACCAGTGATTCCTCAGGGCTGGGTGACACTGAAGCTTTCTTT	CATSDSSGLGDTEAFF
TRBJ1-5	TRBV6-5	.	TRBD1	TGTGCCAGCAGTCCCCTTACAGGGGGCAATCAGCCCCAGCATTTT	CASSPLTGGNQPQHF
TRBJ1-5	TRBV5-1	.	.	TGCGCCAGCAGCTTGGGTGGAGGCAATCAGCCCCAGCATTTT	CASSLGGGNQPQHF
TRBJ1-3	TRBV27	once	.	TGTGCCAGCAGACCAAACCTAGGGGCAGGTGGAAACACCATATATTTT	CASRPNLGAGGNTIYF
TRBJ2-7	TRBV5-4	.	TRBD2	TGTGCCAGCAGCTTGGGACTAGCGGCGAGCTCCTACGAGCAGTACTTC	CASSLGLAASSYEQYF
TRBJ1-1	TRBV2	once	TRBD1	TGTGCCAGCGGACAGGGGACAATAGGACCTGAAGCTTTCTTT	CASGQGTIGPEAFF
TRBJ1-1	TRBV5-1	.	.	TGCGCCAGCAGCTTGAATGAGGCGAGGAACACTGAAGCTTTCTTT	CASSLNEARNTEAFF
TRBJ2-3	TRBV9	.	TRBD2	TGTGCCAGCAGCGCCGCCAGGACTAGCGGGGGGTTAGATACGCAGTATTTT	CASSAARTSGGLDTQYF
TRBJ2-1	TRBV3-1/TRBV3-2	.	TRBD2	TGTGCCAGCAGCCAAGATTGGGGCGGGAGCCTCGGGGGAGATGAGCAGTTCTTC	CASSQDWGGSLGGDEQFF
TRBJ1-2	TRBV5-1	.	.	TGCGCCAGCAGCTTGGACCCACGGATCGGGGGCTACACCTTC	CASSLDPRIGGYTF
TRBJ1-1	TRBV12-3/TRBV12-4	.	.	TGTGCCAGCAGTTTTCGGTTGAACACTGAAGCTTTCTTT	CASSFRLNTEAFF
TRBJ1-4	TRBV29-1	once	TRBD1	TGCAGCGCCGGGGCGGCCGGGACAGGGAATGAAAAACTGTTTTTT	CSAGAAGTGNEKLFF
TRBJ2-7	TRBV11-2	.	.	TGTGCCAGCAGCCCGGGACAAGACGAGCAGTACTTC	CASSPGQDEQYF
TRBJ2-7	TRBV24-1	.	TRBD1	TGTGCCACCAGTGATACCAAGACAGGGCTGTACGAGCAGTACTTC	CATSDTKTGLYEQYF
TRBJ2-5	TRBV7-7	.	TRBD2	TGTGCTAGCAGCTTAGCGATGGCTAGCGGGGAGGGGACCCAGTACTTC	CASSLAMASGEGTQYF
TRBJ1-3	TRBV28	.	.	TGTGCCAGCAGTTACCCCGGACAGAAACCGGGAAACACCATATATTTT	CASSYPGQKPGNTIYF
TRBJ2-5	TRBV29-1	.	.	TGCAGCGTTGAACAACAGTGGGGCTACCAAGAGACCCAGTACTTC	CSVEQQWGYQETQYF
TRBJ1-2	TRBV23-1	.	.	TGCGCCAGCAGTCAAGGAGGCGAGGGAGGCTACACCTTC	CASSQGGEGGYTF
TRBJ1-1	TRBV2	.	.	TGTGCCAGCAGTGTCCCTCCTGACTCGGACACTGAAGCTTTCTTT	CASSVPPDSDTEAFF
TRBJ2-5	TRBV6-1	.	TRBD1	TGTGCCAGCAGTGAGGACAGGGGATCTGGAGAGACCCAGTACTTC	CASSEDRGSGETQYF
TRBJ1-5	TRBV28	.	TRBD1	TGTGCCAGCAGTCAGGGACAGGGAATCCAGCCCCAGCATTTT	CASSQGQGIQPQHF
TRBJ2-5	TRBV3-1/TRBV3-2	once	.	TGTGCCAGCAGCCAAGCGCCGGGCCCAGGAGGGGAGACCCAGTACTTC	CASSQAPGPGGETQYF
TRBJ2-2	TRBV19	.	.	TGTGCCAGTAGTATTCTCGGGGAGCTGTTTTTT	CASSILGELFF
TRBJ1-5	TRBV4-1	once	.	TGCGCCAGCAGCCCATTCGGGGTCCCCGGACAGCCCCAGCATTTT	CASSPFGVPGQPQHF
TRBJ2-7	TRBV3-1/TRBV3-2	.	TRBD2	TGTGCCAGCAGCTACCGACTAGCGGAGCCCTACGAGCAGTACTTC	CASSYRLAEPYEQYF